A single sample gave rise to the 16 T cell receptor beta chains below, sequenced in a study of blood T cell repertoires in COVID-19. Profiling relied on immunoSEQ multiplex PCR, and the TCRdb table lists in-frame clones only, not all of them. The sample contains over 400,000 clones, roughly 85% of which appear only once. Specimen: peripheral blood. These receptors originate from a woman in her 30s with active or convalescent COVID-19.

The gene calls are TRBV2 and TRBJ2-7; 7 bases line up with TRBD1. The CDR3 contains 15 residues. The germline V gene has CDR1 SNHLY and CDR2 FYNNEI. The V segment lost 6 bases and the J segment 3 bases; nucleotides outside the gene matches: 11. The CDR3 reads CASREDRLPIYEQYF. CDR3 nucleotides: TGTGCCAGCAGGGAGGACAGGCTCCCAATCTACGAGCAGTACTTC. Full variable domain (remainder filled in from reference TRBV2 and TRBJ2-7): EPEVTQTPSHQVTQMGQEVILRCVPISNHLYFYWYRQILGQKVEFLVSFYNNEISEKSEIFDDQFSVERPDGSNFTLKIRSTKLEDSAMYFCASREDRLPIYEQYFGPGTRLTVT.

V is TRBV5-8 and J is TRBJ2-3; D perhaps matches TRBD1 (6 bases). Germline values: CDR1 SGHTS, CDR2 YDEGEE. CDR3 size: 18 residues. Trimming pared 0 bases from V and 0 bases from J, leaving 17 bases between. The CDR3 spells CASSLGAGVISSTDTQYF. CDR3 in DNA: TGTGCCAGCAGCTTGGGGGCAGGGGTCATTAGTAGCACAGATACGCAGTATTTT.

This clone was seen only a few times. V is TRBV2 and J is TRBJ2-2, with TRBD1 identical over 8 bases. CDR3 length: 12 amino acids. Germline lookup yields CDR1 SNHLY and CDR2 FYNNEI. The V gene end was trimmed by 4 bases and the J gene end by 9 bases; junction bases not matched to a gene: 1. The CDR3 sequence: CASSAGGRELFF. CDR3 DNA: TGTGCCAGCAGTGCAGGGGGCAGGGAGCTGTTTTTT.

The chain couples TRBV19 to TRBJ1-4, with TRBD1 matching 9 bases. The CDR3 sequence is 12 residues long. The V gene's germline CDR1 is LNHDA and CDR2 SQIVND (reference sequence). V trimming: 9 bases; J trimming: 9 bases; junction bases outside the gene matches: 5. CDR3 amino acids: CASHGQGKKLFF. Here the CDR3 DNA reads TGTGCCAGCCACGGACAGGGGAAAAAACTGTTTTTT. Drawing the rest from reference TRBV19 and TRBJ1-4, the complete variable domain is DGGITQSPKYLFRKEGQNVTLSCEQNLNHDAMYWYRQDPGQGLRLIYYSQIVNDFQKGDIAEGYSVSREKKESFPLTVTSAQKNPTAFYLCASHGQGKKLFFGSGTQLSVL.

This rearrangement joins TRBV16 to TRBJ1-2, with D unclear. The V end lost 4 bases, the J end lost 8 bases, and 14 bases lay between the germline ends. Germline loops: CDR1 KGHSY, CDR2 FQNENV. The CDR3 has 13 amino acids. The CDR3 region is CASSRDRGLGYTF. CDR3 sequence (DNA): TGTGCCAGCAGCCGAGATCGGGGTTTGGGCTACACCTTC.

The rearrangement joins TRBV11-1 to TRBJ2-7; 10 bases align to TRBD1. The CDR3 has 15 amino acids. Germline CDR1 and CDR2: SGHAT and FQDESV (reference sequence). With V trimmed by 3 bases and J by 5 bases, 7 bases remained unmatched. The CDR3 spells CASSFGGQGTDEQYF. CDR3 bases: TGTGCCAGCAGCTTCGGGGGACAGGGGACCGACGAGCAGTACTTC.

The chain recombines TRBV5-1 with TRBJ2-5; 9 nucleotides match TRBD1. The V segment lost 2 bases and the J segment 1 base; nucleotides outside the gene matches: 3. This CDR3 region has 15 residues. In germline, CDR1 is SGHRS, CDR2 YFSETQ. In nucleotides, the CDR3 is TGCGCCAGCAGCTTTGGGACAGGGTTCCAAGAGACCCAGTACTTC. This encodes CASSFGTGFQETQYF.

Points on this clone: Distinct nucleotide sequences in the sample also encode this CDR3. CDR3 in amino acids: CASSFNNSPLHF. The CDR3 DNA follows: TGTGCCAGCAGTTTCAATAATTCACCCCTCCACTTT. The chain uses TRBV12-3 or TRBV12-4 and TRBJ1-6; no firm D call. V lost 3 bases to trimming and J lost 5 bases, with 2 bases between them. The CDR3 is made up of 12 amino acids.

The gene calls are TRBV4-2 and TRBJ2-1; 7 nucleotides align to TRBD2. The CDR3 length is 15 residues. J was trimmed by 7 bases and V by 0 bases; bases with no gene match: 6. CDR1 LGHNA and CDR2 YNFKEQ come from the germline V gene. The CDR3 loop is CASSQERERSNEQFF. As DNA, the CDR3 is TGTGCCAGCAGCCAAGAGCGGGAGAGGAGTAATGAGCAGTTCTTC.

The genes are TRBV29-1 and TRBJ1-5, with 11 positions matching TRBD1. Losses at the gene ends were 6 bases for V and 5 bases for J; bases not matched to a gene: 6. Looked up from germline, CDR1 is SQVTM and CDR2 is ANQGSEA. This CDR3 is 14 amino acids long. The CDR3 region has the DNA TGCAGCGTGGGGGGACAGGGGGATTATCAGCCCCAGCATTTT. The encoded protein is CSVGGQGDYQPQHF.

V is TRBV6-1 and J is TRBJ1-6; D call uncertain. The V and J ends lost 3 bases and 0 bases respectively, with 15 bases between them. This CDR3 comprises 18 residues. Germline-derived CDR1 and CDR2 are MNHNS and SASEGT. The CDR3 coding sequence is TGTGCCAGCAGTGAGGGTTGGTTTTGGAGCTCCTATAATTCACCCCTCCACTTT. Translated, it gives CASSEGWFWSSYNSPLHF.

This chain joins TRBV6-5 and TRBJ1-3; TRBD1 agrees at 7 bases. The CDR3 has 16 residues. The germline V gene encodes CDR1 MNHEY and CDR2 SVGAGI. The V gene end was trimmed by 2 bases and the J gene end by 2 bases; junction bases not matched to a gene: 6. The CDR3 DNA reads TGTGCCAGCAGTTACACCGGACAGGTCCCTGGAAACACCATATATTTT. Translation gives CASSYTGQVPGNTIYF.

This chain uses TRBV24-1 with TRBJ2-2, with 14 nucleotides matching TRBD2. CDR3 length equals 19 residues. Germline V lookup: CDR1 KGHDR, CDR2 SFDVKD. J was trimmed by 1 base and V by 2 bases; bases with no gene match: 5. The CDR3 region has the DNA TGTGCCACCAGTGATTCCGGGACTAGCGGGAGTGGGAACACCGGGGAGCTGTTTTTT. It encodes CATSDSGTSGSGNTGELFF.

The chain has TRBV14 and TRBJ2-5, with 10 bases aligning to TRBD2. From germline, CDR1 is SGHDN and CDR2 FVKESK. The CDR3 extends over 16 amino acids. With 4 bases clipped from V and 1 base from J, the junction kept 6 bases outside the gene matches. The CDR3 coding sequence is TGTGCCAGCAGCCGGCCCTTAGCGGGGGGCCAAGAGACCCAGTACTTC. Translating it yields CASSRPLAGGQETQYF.

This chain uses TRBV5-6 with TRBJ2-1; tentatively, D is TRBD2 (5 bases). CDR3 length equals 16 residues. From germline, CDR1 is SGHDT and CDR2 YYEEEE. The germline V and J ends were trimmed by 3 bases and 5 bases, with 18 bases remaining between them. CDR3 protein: CASSWRPLGVNNEQFF. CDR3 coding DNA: TGTGCCAGCAGCTGGAGACCTCTCGGGGTCAACAATGAGCAGTTCTTC.

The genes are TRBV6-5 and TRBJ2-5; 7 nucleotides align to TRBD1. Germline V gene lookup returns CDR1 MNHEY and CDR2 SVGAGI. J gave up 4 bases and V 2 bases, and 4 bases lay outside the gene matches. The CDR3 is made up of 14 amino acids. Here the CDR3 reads CASSYRGLGETQYF. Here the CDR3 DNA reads TGTGCCAGCAGTTACAGGGGGCTGGGAGAGACCCAGTACTTC.